Reported below is one T cell receptor (beta chain). This clone's antigen is unknown. Base qualities are not recorded, but no much larger clone differs from it by a single base. These data belong to a study of cytomegalovirus exposure and HLA in healthy donors (dated by TCRdb to about 2017). About the full investigation: An earlier analysis of 587 of the donors reported more than 250 Gb of sequence data and roughly 100 million unique TCR beta sequences from 150 million to 200 million T cells. To predict cytomegalovirus infection status, the study combined high-throughput TCR immunosequencing, statistical association of individual TCRs with disease status, and machine learning. The later analysis used no new phenotypic data to find candidate immune exposures, relying instead on TCR beta sequences and their occurrence across donors. Of the roughly 430 genotyped donors, around 81% fell in the genetic ancestry cluster associated with self-reported Caucasian donors. The number of typed donors differed by locus: about 629-630 for A, B, C, DRB1 and DQB1; 500 to 550 for DQA1; about 600 for DPA1; and about 450 for DPB1. The study used immunosequencing to profile the T cell repertoires of 600 to 850 subjects and linked those repertoires to cytomegalovirus serostatus. An early release that covered 500 to 800 HLA-typed donors contained around 300 gigabases of sequencing data and 75 million to 100 million unique TCR sequences. A later genetic analysis used genome-wide SNP genotypes for 398 of the 666 donors, treating that subset as a discovery cohort. Class I and class II HLA loci were covered by the typing at four-digit resolution. A later analysis re-analyzed previously published TCR beta repertoires from 600 to 850 donors and added high-resolution HLA genotyping to study TCR occurrence patterns. Alongside the repertoire data, information on donor age, sex, ethnicity and CMV serostatus was compiled. On average, roughly 240,000 unique TCR beta nucleotide sequences were sequenced per donor among a few hundred genotyped donors of the cohort, with about 17% of those sequences being non-productive. The study aimed to test whether cataloging public T cell receptors could reveal signatures of past pathogen exposure. All discovery cohort repertoires had been generated on a single sequencing platform. About 5 DR-DQ haplotypes were handled as single units for association and clustering, since linkage in the cohort was strong. Besides the first cohort of approximately 710 subjects, a separate validation cohort made up of 120 different subjects was used. An earlier analysis of 587 of the donors applied high-throughput TCR beta sequencing to assess whether each TCR beta V gene segment acted as functional or pseudogenic. General findings and caveats noted by the study authors: Assigning TCR associations to individual alleles was difficult when HLA alleles, especially DR and DQ, strongly co-occurred. Roughly 15 rarely observed V segments, including chromosome 9 orphons, were excluded from the earlier analysis of almost 600 of the donors because counts were too low. A further reported finding was that TCR beta sequences accurately predicted the HLA-A and HLA-B alleles for most subjects in the first cohort. According to a later analysis, most CMV-associated TCR beta chains appeared to be HLA-restricted, and the HLA associations seemed to be driven largely by CMV exposure. The authors suggested that the approach could potentially be extended to other disease states and immunological phenotypes. A later genetic analysis associated a missense DCLRE1C variant with V-gene and J-gene trimming of TCR beta chains, and an independent cohort replicated the association. A few of the identified cytomegalovirus-associated TCR beta chains were confirmed in vitro to be specific for cytomegalovirus antigens. Specific HLA alleles were associated with over 15,000 TCR beta sequences at a false discovery rate of 0.05 in a later analysis. Roughly uniform sequencing depth across donors was assumed in presence/absence analyses, although this assumption may not hold. Linkage disequilibrium might explain the correlated functional status among segregating V segments, but an unknown experimental factor could not be excluded. While some public TCRs were present in many individuals, most TCR sequences turned up only very rarely across donors. In an earlier analysis of 587 of the donors, most TCR beta V segments appeared in productive rearrangements about 90% or about 30% of the time, broadly matching IMGT annotations. A total of 164 TCR beta chains were listed by the study as associated with cytomegalovirus. For the cohort, immune exposure information was limited to CMV serostatus. The classifier was reported to diagnose cytomegalovirus status with high specificity and sensitivity in both the original cohort and the validation cohort. According to a later analysis, parvovirus B19, influenza, CMV and Epstein-Barr virus appeared linked to several top co-occurrence clusters. A later analysis found that HLA-associated TCR beta chains were more clonally expanded and had lower generation probabilities than equally common non-associated chains. Because HLA typing was missing for some donors at each locus, association tests included only the typed subset. In a later analysis, the rate of TCR association differed among HLA loci, with DRB1 alleles having the most associated TCRs and HLA-C alleles having the fewest. Compared with the 666-donor mean, donors in an Asian-associated ancestry cluster had fewer N-insertions in productive TCRs, according to a later genetic analysis. This cohort had only TCR beta chains sequenced, and the lack of alpha or paired-chain data limited which features could be detected. A cluster of highly shared sequence variants was judged likely to represent a technical artifact of the sequencing pipeline.

The cohort was made up of 666 healthy bone marrow donors. At the time of sampling, every cohort member was nominally healthy, though immune exposures that went unrecorded were likely present. The donor tested CMV seronegative and was one of the 352 seronegative cohort members. A peripheral blood sample was collected from each donor, and TCR beta sequencing was performed on peripheral blood mononuclear cells. The Qiagen DNeasy Blood Extraction Kit was used to extract genomic DNA from the blood cell samples. Libraries were made using the immunoSEQ multiplex PCR assay. A mixture of 60 forward primers for TCR Vbeta segments and 13 reverse primers for TCR Jbeta segments was used in the multiplex PCR. A multiplex PCR assay on genomic DNA amplified the CDR3 region of rearranged TCR beta genes. The Illumina HiSeq System was used to sequence the amplified TCR beta libraries as 87-base-pair reads. For the original study's pipeline: In a later analysis, tens of millions of unique TCR beta chains were counted across the roughly 670 repertoires, and roughly 11 million of these chains were shared by at least two donors. To remove PCR and sequencing errors, raw reads were error-corrected and collapsed into unique sequences using a nearest-neighbor algorithm that merged closely related sequences. To assign V, D and J gene segments, CDR3 sequences were aligned to IMGT reference sequences. For a sequence to be retained, a match of at least six nucleotides was required to both a V gene segment and a J gene segment. A rearrangement was called productive if the CDR3 had no stop codons and remained in frame with V and J, and every other rearrangement was called non-productive. Following IMGT convention, CDR3 was defined as the stretch from the second conserved V-encoded cysteine up to the conserved J-encoded phenylalanine. The earlier analysis of more than 450 of the donors excluded sequences that lacked an unambiguous match to a single V gene segment. An earlier analysis of 587 of the donors called V segments functional above 56.7% productive rearrangements and segregating when the between-donor standard deviation exceeded 5%. A statistical classification framework was built to diagnose cytomegalovirus status from the catalog of TCR beta chain sequences. In a later analysis, V and J genes were assigned by comparing TCR nucleotide sequences against IMGT/GENE-DB human TR gene sequences. The TCRdist pipeline was used in a later analysis to assign CDR3 sequences and most-parsimonious VDJ recombination scenarios. A later analysis defined each TCR beta chain by its CDR3 amino acid sequence plus V-gene family, and excluded reads lacking a unique V-gene family. To address suspected cross-contamination and a sequencing artifact, a later analysis removed approximately 590 highly shared, low-generation-probability nucleotide sequences. In a later analysis, a clonal expansion index for each public chain was calculated from normalized within-repertoire ranks of inferred template counts. In a later analysis, generation probabilities were computed using a VDJ recombination model fitted to out-of-frame rearrangements, and the results were checked against IGoR. In a later analysis, hypergeometric tests were used to score TCR-TCR, TCR-HLA and TCR-CMV co-occurrence, with a repertoire-size bias correction applied to TCR pairs. To estimate false discovery rates, a later analysis permuted the HLA or CMV assignments 20 times. In a later analysis, co-occurring TCRs were grouped using DBSCAN, and TCRdist sequence similarity was added for clustering within HLA-allele-positive subsets. Repertoires with fewer than 30,000 or more than 120,000 public chains were left out of co-occurrence clustering, as were several repertoires with anomalous nucleotide sharing. TCRdb retrieved this table from immuneACCESS and kept in-frame rearrangements only. Not all clones are present; in checked studies, unresolved V genes account for under half, and no reason is known for the remainder. That table furnishes V, J and clone size, whereas the DNA furnished D and trimming. In this sample the table shows roughly 140,000 clones, 60% to 85% of which occur a single time. In total, the top ten clones hold roughly 4% of the sample.

Sequenced input: PBMCs. This sequence originates from a man younger than 35 in good health and CMV-seronegative.

The CDR3 protein sequence reads: CASSPRQGAYEQYF. The DNA reads TGTGCCAGCAGTCCCCGGCAGGGGGCCTACGAGCAGTACTTC. The V and J segments used are TRBV6-5 and TRBJ2-7; a stretch of 7 junction bases matches TRBD1. CDR1 and CDR2, looked up from the germline V gene, are MNHEY and SVGAGI. The CDR3 numbers 14 residues from cysteine through phenylalanine. Just the 42-base CDR3 DNA is kept, in frame starting at base 1. From V the trimming removes 5 bases and from J it removes 2 bases, while the gene matches leave 6 bases of the junction unaccounted for.